The source of this TCR beta chain is a study of OX40 agonist ivuxolimab in advanced cancers. Overall study: Ivuxolimab, which patients received intravenously every 2 weeks, was dosed at 0.01 to 10 mg/kg. Age averaged roughly 60 years (range roughly 23 to 79), and 70% to 85% were male. Partial responses, seen in three patients, involved one hepatocellular carcinoma and two cutaneous melanomas. Study results and limitations: Several nonresponders also turned out to have low normalized T-cell clonal expansion.

This clone was detected only once. The antigen remains undetermined. J gave up 4 bases and V 3 bases, and 7 bases lay outside the gene matches. The CDR3 is 16 residues long. CDR1 KGHSH and CDR2 LQKENI come from the germline V gene. Data came from immunoSEQ multiplex PCR; TCRdb stores just in-frame clones and leaves some out. The repertoire includes some 77,000 clones, roughly 88% of them detected once, and about 1.8% sits in the top ten. This clonotype originated in an adult with an advanced solid tumor such as melanoma, head and neck, liver or kidney cancer. The chain recombines TRBV18 with TRBJ1-1; the match to TRBD1 covers 11 bases. The sequenced sample was CD4+ or CD8+ T cells sorted from blood, obtained in a trial of the OX40 agonist ivuxolimab. The CDR3: CASSPGQGAEGTEAFF. Written as DNA, the CDR3 is TGTGCCAGCTCACCTGGACAGGGGGCGGAAGGCACTGAAGCTTTCTTT.